The 32 T cell receptor beta chains below come from one sample, sequenced in a study of monozygotic twins with cystic fibrosis. Clones were read by immunoSEQ multiplex PCR, and TCRdb kept only the in-frame ones, dropping some. The sample shows some 10,000 clones, about nine tenths of them seen only once. What was sequenced was blood. The receptors stem from a boy aged 2-15 years with cystic fibrosis.

The V gene is TRBV27, the J gene TRBJ2-3, with D possibly TRBD2 on 5 matching bases. There are 14 residues in the CDR3. The V gene's germline CDR1 is MNHEY and CDR2 SMNVEV (reference sequence). Trimming removed 7 bases at V and 3 bases at J, with 14 bases between. The CDR3 coding sequence is TGTGCCAGCAAATTTGAGGGTTCTACAGATACGCAGTATTTT. Its protein product is CASKFEGSTDTQYF.

This chain joins TRBV7-9 and TRBJ1-1; no definite D call. Germline values: CDR1 SEHNR, CDR2 FQNEAQ (reference sequence). Between the trimmed V and J ends, which lost 3 bases and 1 base, there was a span of 9 bases. This CDR3 has 14 amino acids. CDR3 in amino acids: CASSFNLPNTEAFF. The CDR3 DNA reads TGTGCCAGCAGCTTTAACTTACCGAACACTGAAGCTTTCTTT.

This chain connects TRBV12-5 to TRBJ2-5; D is unresolved. The germline V gene has CDR1 LGHNT and CDR2 FRNRAP. The CDR3 length is 13 residues. V shed 1 base and J shed 2 bases, with 5 bases lying between them. CDR3 sequence: CASGLGIQETQYF. CDR3 DNA: TGTGCTAGTGGTTTGGGCATTCAAGAGACCCAGTACTTC.

The chain carries TRBV5-4 and TRBJ2-7; 7 bases fit TRBD1. V was clipped by 4 bases and J by 3 bases; unmatched bases: 7. CDR3 size: 14 residues. Germline CDR1 is SGHNT and CDR2 is YYREEE (reference sequence). The CDR3 DNA reads TGTGCCAGCAGCCACAGGGGCTTGGGCTACGAGCAGTACGTC. Protein: CASSHRGLGYEQYV.

V usage is TRBV11-2 and J usage is TRBJ2-1; the D gene is possibly TRBD2 (6 bases). Trimming took 1 base from V and 6 from J, leaving 13 bases between them. The CDR3 runs 15 residues. The germline V gene encodes CDR1 SGHAT and CDR2 FQNNGV. The CDR3 sequence is CASSLGRLESNEQFF. In DNA form, the CDR3 reads TGTGCCAGCAGCTTAGGGCGACTAGAGAGCAATGAGCAGTTCTTC.

This rearrangement joins TRBV5-4 to TRBJ2-6; the D is unclear. The ends were cut back, 5 bases at V and 4 bases at J, with 7 bases in the middle. The germline V gene encodes CDR1 SGHNT and CDR2 YYREEE (reference sequence). This CDR3 is 13 amino acids long. CDR3 coding DNA: TGTGCCAGCAGTTCTACAGGGGCCAACGTCCTGACTTTC. This codes for CASSSTGANVLTF.

The V and J genes are TRBV5-4 and TRBJ1-1; D gene uncertain. This CDR3 comprises 13 residues. Germline loops: CDR1 SGHNT, CDR2 YYREEE (reference sequence). Deletions cut 0 bases from V and 1 base from J, with 4 bases between. The DNA for the CDR3 is TGTGCCAGCAGCTTGGCAGGGAACACTGAAGCTTTCTTT. This encodes CASSLAGNTEAFF.

The chain joins TRBV6-6 to TRBJ1-6; D uncertain. The germline CDR1 and CDR2 sequences are MNHNY and SVGAGI (reference sequence). This CDR3 comprises 12 residues. V dropped 10 bases and J dropped 7 bases, with 11 bases sitting between them. CDR3 protein: CATRVSNSPLHF. The CDR3 DNA sequence: TGTGCCACTCGGGTCTCGAATTCACCCCTCCACTTT.

The rearrangement links TRBV12-5 to TRBJ2-5, with 7 bases fitting TRBD1. Trimming took 2 bases from V and 2 from J; bases not matched to a gene: 5. Germline V gene lookup returns CDR1 LGHNT and CDR2 FRNRAP. The CDR3 has 15 amino acids. CDR3 in amino acids: CASGLIQGNQETQYF. In DNA, the CDR3 is TGTGCTAGTGGTTTGATACAGGGGAATCAAGAGACCCAGTACTTC. The full variable domain, in which reference TRBV12-5 and TRBJ2-5 provide the parts outside the CDR3, is DARVTQTPRHKVTEMGQEVTMRCQPILGHNTVFWYRQTMMQGLELLAYFRNRAPLDDSGMPKDRFSAEMPDATLATLKIQPSEPRDSAVYFCASGLIQGNQETQYFGPGTRLLVL.

This rearrangement joins TRBV12-5 to TRBJ2-2; 8 bases agree with TRBD1. Trimming cost V 0 bases and J 1 base; bases outside gene matches: 7. Germline loops: CDR1 LGHNT, CDR2 FRNRAP. CDR3 length: 18 residues. The CDR3 spells CASGLVLGQVLNTGELFF. CDR3 DNA: TGTGCTAGTGGTTTGGTACTGGGACAGGTCCTGAACACCGGGGAGCTGTTTTTT.

The table lists this clone with a count of one. V gene TRBV20-1 combines with J gene TRBJ1-4; no firm D call. Germline V lookup: CDR1 DFQATT, CDR2 SNEGSKA (reference sequence). The CDR3 loop spans 11 amino acids. Between the trimmed V and J ends, which lost 6 bases and 13 bases, there was a span of 15 bases. CDR3 sequence reads: CSAYYLEGLFF. The DNA of the CDR3 is TGCAGTGCCTATTACCTCGAGGGACTGTTTTTT.

This chain links TRBV7-8 with TRBJ2-3; D might be TRBD2 (5 bases). Germline-derived CDR1 and CDR2 are SGHVS and FQNEAQ. The germline V and J ends were trimmed by 1 base and 0 bases, with 14 bases remaining between them. This CDR3 contains 17 residues. In nucleotides, the CDR3 is TGTGCCAGCAGCTTAGAGGCACGCGGGTGGAGCACAGATACGCAGTATTTT. It specifies CASSLEARGWSTDTQYF.

The chain couples TRBV29-1 to TRBJ2-3; D might be TRBD1 or TRBD2, each matching 5 bases. V was shortened by 5 bases and J by 6 bases, with 9 bases between the two germline ends. CDR3 length equals 11 residues. Germline values: CDR1 SQVTM, CDR2 ANQGSEA. In DNA form, the CDR3 reads TGCAGCGTTCGCCGGGACGATACGCAGTATTTT. Translation gives CSVRRDDTQYF.

The gene calls are TRBV12-5 and TRBJ2-7; D unclear. CDR1 LGHNT and CDR2 FRNRAP come from the germline V gene. Trimming left V 0 bases short and J 5 bases short, with 2 bases between. The length of the CDR3 is 11 residues. The CDR3 DNA reads TGTGCTAGTGGTTTGGTACACGAGCAGTACTTC. Translating it yields CASGLVHEQYF.

The rearrangement joins TRBV5-4 to TRBJ2-1; 10 bases align to TRBD2. CDR1 is SGHNT, CDR2 YYREEE, per germline (reference sequence). The V gene end was trimmed by 0 bases and the J gene end by 1 base; junction bases not matched to a gene: 4. This CDR3 contains 17 residues. CDR3 protein: CASSLDLAGGSYNEQFF. The CDR3, as DNA: TGTGCCAGCAGCTTGGACTTAGCGGGGGGTTCCTACAATGAGCAGTTCTTC. Full variable domain (rest looked up from reference TRBV5-4 and TRBJ2-1): ETGVTQSPTHLIKTRGQQVTLRCSSQSGHNTVSWYQQALGQGPQFIFQYYREEENGRGNFPPRFSGLQFPNYSSELNVNALELDDSALYLCASSLDLAGGSYNEQFFGPGTRLTVL.

This rearrangement joins TRBV11-2 to TRBJ1-5, with 8 nucleotides matching TRBD1. There are 15 residues in the CDR3. CDR1 SGHAT and CDR2 FQNNGV come from the germline V gene. The junction had 3 bases not matched to a gene; V was cut back by 1 base and J by 4 bases. The CDR3 DNA is TGTGCCAGCAGCTTAGGGGACAGGAATAATCAGCCCCAGCATTTT. This codes for CASSLGDRNNQPQHF.

The rearrangement links TRBV2 to TRBJ2-1; 9 bases match TRBD2. The V and J ends lost 6 bases and 8 bases, in that order; junction bases with no gene match: 11. The CDR3 has 15 residues. The germline gives CDR1 SNHLY, CDR2 FYNNEI. CDR3: CASRASGGHSDEQFF. The CDR3 region has the DNA TGTGCCAGCAGAGCGAGCGGGGGGCACAGCGATGAGCAGTTCTTC.

The V gene is TRBV19, the J gene TRBJ2-6, with a weak D call TRBD1 (6 bases). The V gene's germline CDR1 is LNHDA and CDR2 SQIVND (reference sequence). The CDR3 runs to 15 residues. Trimming cost V 6 bases and J 0 bases, with 9 bases left between them. The CDR3 protein is CASRTGASGANVLTF. The CDR3 nucleotides read TGTGCCAGTAGGACAGGAGCCTCTGGGGCCAACGTCCTGACTTTC.

The rearrangement uses TRBV9 and TRBJ2-1, with 10 bases lining up with TRBD2. This CDR3 is built from 15 residues. Trimming removed 2 bases from V and 3 bases from J; junction bases left unmatched: 2. Germline V lookup: CDR1 SGDLS, CDR2 YYNGEE. The CDR3 loop reads CASSVSGGDYNEQFF. As DNA, the CDR3 is TGTGCCAGCAGCGTGAGCGGGGGGGACTACAATGAGCAGTTCTTC. Supplemented by reference TRBV9 and TRBJ2-1, the full variable domain reads DSGVTQTPKHLITATGQRVTLRCSPRSGDLSVYWYQQSLDQGLQFLIQYYNGEERAKGNILERFSAQQFPDLHSELNLSSLELGDSALYFCASSVSGGDYNEQFFGPGTRLTVL.

The gene calls are TRBV2 and TRBJ1-5; D remains unclear. The CDR3 consists of 12 residues. Trimming removed 4 bases from V and 2 bases from J, with 3 bases in between. The V gene's germline CDR1 is SNHLY and CDR2 FYNNEI. CDR3 nucleotides: TGTGCCAGCAGTGGAGGCAATCAGCCCCAGCATTTT. This codes for CASSGGNQPQHF.

This chain's CDR3 is CASSYAQGANYGYTF. DNA of the CDR3: TGTGCCAGCAGTTACGCACAGGGCGCTAACTATGGCTACACCTTC. The V gene is TRBV6-5, the J gene TRBJ1-2; weak D call: TRBD1 (6 bases). Germline loops: CDR1 MNHEY, CDR2 SVGAGI. The V gene lost 2 bases and the J gene lost 0 bases, with 10 bases spanning the gap. CDR3 length: 15 residues.

Here the CDR3 reads CASSLGGGSHYYEQYF. DNA for the CDR3: TGTGCCAGCAGCTTAGGGGGGGGTAGCCACTACTACGAGCAGTACTTC. The chain recombines TRBV13 with TRBJ2-7, with D perhaps matching TRBD2 (6 bases). This CDR3 has 16 amino acids. The V and J ends lost 0 bases and 3 bases respectively, with 15 bases between them. Germline V gene lookup returns CDR1 PRHDT and CDR2 FYEKMQ (reference sequence).

The genes are TRBV6-5 and TRBJ2-5, with no clear D. Per germline, CDR1 MNHEY and CDR2 SVGAGI. Trimming took 2 bases from V and 4 from J, leaving 11 bases between them. The CDR3 contains 14 residues. CDR3 residues: CASSYVTSSETQYF. The CDR3 nucleotides read TGTGCCAGCAGTTACGTCACCAGTTCAGAGACCCAGTACTTC.

This sequence joins TRBV10-3 and TRBJ1-1; tentatively, D is TRBD1 (6 bases). CDR3 length equals 15 residues. The ends were cut back, 4 bases at V and 2 bases at J, with 14 bases in the middle. Germline V gene sequence: CDR1 ENHRY, CDR2 SYGVKD. The CDR3 sequence: CAISGYAGVNTEAFF. The CDR3 DNA is TGTGCCATCAGTGGCTATGCAGGGGTCAACACTGAAGCTTTCTTT.

This clone was picked up one time. The rearrangement joins TRBV4-3 to TRBJ2-7; TRBD2 agrees at 12 bases. CDR3 length: 15 residues. In germline, CDR1 is LGHNA, CDR2 YSLEER. V was pared by 6 bases and J by 2 bases, with 5 bases of the junction left unmatched. CDR3: CASSQLAGGAYEQYF. DNA for the CDR3: TGCGCCAGCAGTCAACTAGCGGGGGGTGCCTACGAGCAGTACTTC.

This chain uses TRBV9 with TRBJ1-1; TRBD1 is a possible D gene (6 bases). Germline CDR1 and CDR2: SGDLS and YYNGEE. V was clipped by 2 bases and J by 1 base, with 9 bases between them. This CDR3 is 14 amino acids long. The CDR3 here is CASSVRDTNTEAFF. As DNA, the CDR3 is TGTGCCAGCAGCGTCCGGGACACGAACACTGAAGCTTTCTTT.

The J gene is TRBJ1-4, the V gene TRBV11-2, with a weak D call TRBD1 (5 bases). Germline CDR1 and CDR2: SGHAT and FQNNGV. This CDR3 has 15 amino acids. V was cut by 5 bases and J by 8 bases, with 18 bases left in between. In nucleotides, the CDR3 is TGTGCCAGCAGCCCCAATGGGGGGGTTAGGGAAAAACTGTTTTTT. Protein product: CASSPNGGVREKLFF.

The rearrangement links TRBV7-2 to TRBJ1-1; TRBD1 is a possible D gene (5 bases). Trimming shortened V by 5 bases and J by 2 bases, and 15 bases separated the two germline ends. CDR3 length equals 15 residues. Germline CDR1 and CDR2: SGHTA and FQGNSA. CDR3 sequence: CASSPVGRANTEAFF. The CDR3 DNA sequence: TGTGCCAGCAGCCCCGTGGGCAGGGCTAACACTGAAGCTTTCTTT.

The rearrangement uses TRBV7-2 and TRBJ1-5; weak D call: TRBD1 (5 bases). The CDR3 length is 14 residues. CDR1 is SGHTA, CDR2 FQGNSA, per germline. V was trimmed by 5 bases and J by 2 bases, leaving 10 bases between them. The CDR3 DNA follows: TGTGCCAGCAGCCGGGACGGGGGCAATCAGCCCCAGCATTTT. Amino acid sequence: CASSRDGGNQPQHF.

V usage is TRBV5-6 and J usage is TRBJ1-6; D ambiguous. V shed 1 base and J shed 9 bases, with 5 bases lying between them. The CDR3 spans 12 residues. CDR1 is SGHDT and CDR2 is YYEEEE in the germline V gene. The CDR3 here is CASSLWGSPLHF. In nucleotides, the CDR3 is TGTGCCAGCAGCTTGTGGGGTTCACCCCTCCACTTT. Combining the CDR3 with reference TRBV5-6 and TRBJ1-6 gives the whole variable domain DAGVTQSPTHLIKTRGQQVTLRCSPKSGHDTVSWYQQALGQGPQFIFQYYEEEERQRGNFPDRFSGHQFPNYSSELNVNALLLGDSALYLCASSLWGSPLHFGNGTRLTVT.

CDR3 nucleotide sequence: TGTGCCAGTAGGGTTACGGATTATAGCAATCAGCCCCAGCATTTT. Its protein is CASRVTDYSNQPQHF. The chain uses TRBV19 and TRBJ1-5; D unresolved. The CDR3 contains 15 residues. Germline V gene data show CDR1 as LNHDA and CDR2 as SQIVND (reference sequence). The V and J ends lost 6 bases and 0 bases respectively, with 12 bases between them.

The V and J genes are TRBV19 and TRBJ1-1; D might be TRBD1 (6 bases). Trimming took off 10 bases at V and 8 bases at J, with 17 bases between the two ends. This CDR3 contains 12 residues. From germline, CDR1 is LNHDA and CDR2 SQIVND (reference sequence). The CDR3 reads CATLRGEREAFF. In nucleotides, the CDR3 is TGTGCCACCTTAAGGGGGGAGCGGGAAGCTTTCTTT.